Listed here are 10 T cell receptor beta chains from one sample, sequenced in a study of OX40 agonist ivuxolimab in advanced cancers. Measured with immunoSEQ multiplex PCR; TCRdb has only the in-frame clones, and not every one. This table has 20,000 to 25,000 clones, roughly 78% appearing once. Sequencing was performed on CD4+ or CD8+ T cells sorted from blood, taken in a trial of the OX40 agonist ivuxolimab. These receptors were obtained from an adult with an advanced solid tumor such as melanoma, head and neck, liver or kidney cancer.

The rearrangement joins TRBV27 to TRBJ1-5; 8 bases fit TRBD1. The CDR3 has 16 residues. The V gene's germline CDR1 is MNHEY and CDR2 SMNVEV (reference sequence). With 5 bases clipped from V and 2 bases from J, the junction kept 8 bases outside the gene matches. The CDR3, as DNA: TGTGCCAGCAGTGCAACTCAGGGGGCTGGCAATCAGCCCCAGCATTTT. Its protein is CASSATQGAGNQPQHF.

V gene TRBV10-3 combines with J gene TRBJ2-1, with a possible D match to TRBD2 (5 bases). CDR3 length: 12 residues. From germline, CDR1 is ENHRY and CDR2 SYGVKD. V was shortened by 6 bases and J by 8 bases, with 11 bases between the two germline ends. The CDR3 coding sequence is TGTGCCATCAGAGAAACTAGGGATGAGCAGTTCTTC. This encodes CAIRETRDEQFF.

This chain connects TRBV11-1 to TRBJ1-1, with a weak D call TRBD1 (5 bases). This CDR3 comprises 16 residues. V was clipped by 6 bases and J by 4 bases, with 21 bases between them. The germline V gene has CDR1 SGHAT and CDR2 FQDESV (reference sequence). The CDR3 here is CASRPPRGGDGTEAFF. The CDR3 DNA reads TGTGCCAGCAGACCCCCCCGGGGGGGGGATGGCACTGAAGCTTTCTTT. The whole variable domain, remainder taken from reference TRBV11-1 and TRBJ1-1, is EAEVAQSPRYKITEKSQAVAFWCDPISGHATLYWYRQILGQGPELLVQFQDESVVDDSQLPKDRFSAERLKGVDSTLKIQPAELGDSAMYLCASRPPRGGDGTEAFFGQGTRLTVV.

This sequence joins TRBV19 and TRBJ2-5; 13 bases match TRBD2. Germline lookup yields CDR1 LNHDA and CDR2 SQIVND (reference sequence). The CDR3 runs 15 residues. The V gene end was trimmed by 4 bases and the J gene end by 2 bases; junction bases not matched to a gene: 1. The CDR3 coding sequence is TGTGCCAGTAGTACACTAGCGGGAGGGCAAGAGACCCAGTACTTC. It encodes CASSTLAGGQETQYF.

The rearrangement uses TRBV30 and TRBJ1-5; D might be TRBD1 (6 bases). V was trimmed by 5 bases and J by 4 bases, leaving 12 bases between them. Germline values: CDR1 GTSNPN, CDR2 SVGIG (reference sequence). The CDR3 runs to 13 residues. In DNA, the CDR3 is TGTGCCTGGGGGAGACAGGAAAATCAGCCCCAGCATTTT. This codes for CAWGRQENQPQHF.

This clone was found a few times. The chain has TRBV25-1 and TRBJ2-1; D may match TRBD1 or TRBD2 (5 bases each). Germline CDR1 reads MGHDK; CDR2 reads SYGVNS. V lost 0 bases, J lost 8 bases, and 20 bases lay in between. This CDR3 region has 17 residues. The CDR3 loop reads CASSEYGFGDLSDEQFF. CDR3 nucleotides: TGTGCCAGCAGTGAATATGGATTTGGGGACCTATCCGATGAGCAGTTCTTC.

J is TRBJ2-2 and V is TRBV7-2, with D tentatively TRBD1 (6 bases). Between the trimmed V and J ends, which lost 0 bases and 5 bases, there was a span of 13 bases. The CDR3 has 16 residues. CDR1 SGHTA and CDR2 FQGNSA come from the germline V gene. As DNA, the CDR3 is TGTGCCAGCAGCTTAGCAGTCCAGGGGCGGACCGGGGAGCTGTTTTTT. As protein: CASSLAVQGRTGELFF.

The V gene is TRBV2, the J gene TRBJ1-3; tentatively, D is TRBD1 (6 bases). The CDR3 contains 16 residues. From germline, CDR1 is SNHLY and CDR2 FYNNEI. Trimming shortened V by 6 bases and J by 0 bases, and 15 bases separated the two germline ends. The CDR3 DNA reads TGTGCCAGCAGCGAGGTGCAGGGGAGCTCTGGAAACACCATATATTTT. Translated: CASSEVQGSSGNTIYF. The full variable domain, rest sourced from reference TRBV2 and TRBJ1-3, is EPEVTQTPSHQVTQMGQEVILRCVPISNHLYFYWYRQILGQKVEFLVSFYNNEISEKSEIFDDQFSVERPDGSNFTLKIRSTKLEDSAMYFCASSEVQGSSGNTIYFGEGSWLTVV.

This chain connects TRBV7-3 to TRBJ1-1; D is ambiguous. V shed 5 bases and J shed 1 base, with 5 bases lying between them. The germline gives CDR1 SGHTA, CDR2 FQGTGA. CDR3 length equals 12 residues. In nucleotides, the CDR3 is TGTGCCAGCAGCGAGAAGAACACTGAAGCTTTCTTT. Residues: CASSEKNTEAFF.

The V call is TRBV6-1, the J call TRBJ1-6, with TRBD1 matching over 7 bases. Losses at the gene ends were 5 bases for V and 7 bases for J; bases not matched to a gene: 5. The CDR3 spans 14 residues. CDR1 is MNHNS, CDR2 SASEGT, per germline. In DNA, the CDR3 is TGTGCCAGCAGTTCGGGACAGAAGAATTCACCCCTCCACTTT. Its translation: CASSSGQKNSPLHF.